The T cell receptor (beta chain) under discussion was sequenced for a study of radiation and T cells in renal cell carcinoma. Study results and limitations: Without pretreatment biopsies, baseline tumor clonotype presence was undetermined.

For this clone: The antigen remains unidentified.

Method: immunoSEQ multiplex PCR; TCRdb's copy keeps in-frame clones and lacks some. The table has approximately 51,000 clones, 65% to 90% seen once; the top ten hold about 31%. Per the germline V gene, CDR1 is SGHTA and CDR2 is FQGNSA. Trimming removed 2 bases at V and 2 bases at J, with 11 bases between. CDR3 length equals 15 residues. Time point given: baseline pretreatment blood. The treatment is: 15 Gy SBRT to primary tumor, nephrectomy 4 weeks later. The tumor was a clear cell renal cell carcinoma. Sequencing was performed on blood, taken from a patient whose treatment included radiotherapy and nephrectomy. The TCR was taken from a woman in her 70s with renal cell carcinoma. The gene calls are TRBV7-2 and TRBJ2-3, with D possibly TRBD1 on 5 matching bases. As DNA, the CDR3 is TGTGCCAGCAGCTTATCTGGGGCCTACACAGATACGCAGTATTTT. Translated: CASSLSGAYTDTQYF.